This T cell receptor (beta chain) comes out of a study of cytomegalovirus exposure and HLA in healthy donors. Germline V gives CDR1 SGHVS, CDR2 FNYEAQ. Trimming cost V 5 bases and J 1 base; bases outside gene matches: 15. The CDR3 covers 18 residues. PCR employed 60 Vbeta and 13 Jbeta primers. Data came from immunoSEQ multiplex PCR; TCRdb stores just in-frame clones and leaves some out. The data contain around 64,000 clones, roughly two thirds of them seen just once; the ten biggest clones take up roughly 3%. Despite likely unrecorded immune exposures, the donors were nominally healthy at the time of sampling.

The J gene is TRBJ1-1, the V gene TRBV7-6, with TRBD1 matching over 8 bases. The sequenced sample consisted of PBMCs. This clonotype was obtained from a woman aged 45-65 years in good health and CMV-seronegative. CDR3 DNA: TGTGCCAGCAGCCCAATCCCCCCACAGGGGGGAGGGAACACTGAAGCTTTCTTT. Translation gives CASSPIPPQGGGNTEAFF.